Each of the 27 T cell receptor beta chains below was sequenced from the same sample in a study of blood T cell repertoires in COVID-19. Sequenced by immunoSEQ multiplex PCR; TCRdb stores in-frame clones only, minus some. Among 450,000 to 500,000 clones listed, over 75% were seen once. The sample taken for sequencing was peripheral blood. These receptors all stem from a human donor in a cohort sampled during active COVID-19.

This chain joins TRBV5-1 and TRBJ1-6; tentative D call: TRBD1 (5 bases). The CDR3 has 14 amino acids. CDR1 is SGHRS and CDR2 is YFSETQ in the germline V gene. V dropped 0 bases and J dropped 10 bases, with 11 bases sitting between them. The CDR3 is CASSLVPGSSPLHF. The CDR3 DNA sequence: TGCGCCAGCAGCTTGGTCCCAGGGTCCTCACCCCTCCACTTT.

This chain joins TRBV28 and TRBJ2-5; TRBD2 agrees at 7 bases. The CDR3 extends over 13 amino acids. The germline V gene encodes CDR1 MDHEN and CDR2 SYDVKM. Trimming took 6 bases from V and 2 from J; bases not matched to a gene: 3. CDR3 region: CASRGGGQETQYF. The CDR3 coding sequence is TGTGCCAGCAGAGGCGGGGGACAAGAGACCCAGTACTTC. The variable domain in full, completed from reference TRBV28 and TRBJ2-5, reads DVKVTQSSRYLVKRTGEKVFLECVQDMDHENMFWYRQDPGLGLRLIYFSYDVKMKEKGDIPEGYSVSREKKERFSLILESASTNQTSMYLCASRGGGQETQYFGPGTRLLVL.

The chain links TRBV4-1 to TRBJ2-1; 13 nucleotides match TRBD2. J was trimmed by 7 bases and V by 5 bases; bases with no gene match: 5. Per the germline V gene, CDR1 is MGHRA and CDR2 is YSYEKL. This CDR3 is 15 amino acids long. DNA for the CDR3: TGCGCCAGCAGCGTAAGGGGACTAGCGGGAAATGAGCAGTTCTTC. It yields the protein CASSVRGLAGNEQFF.

The V gene is TRBV9, the J gene TRBJ1-4, with D possibly being TRBD1 (6 bases). The CDR3 loop spans 15 amino acids. V was pared by 2 bases and J by 7 bases, with 15 bases between. Germline CDR1 is SGDLS and CDR2 is YYNGEE. In DNA, the CDR3 is TGTGCCAGCAGCGTCGGTGGGCAGGGGAGTGAAAAACTGTTTTTT. This sequence encodes CASSVGGQGSEKLFF.

The rearrangement joins TRBV18 to TRBJ1-1, with 7 bases identical to TRBD1. V lost 1 base and J lost 4; bases outside the gene matches: 6. The CDR3 is 15 residues long. From germline, CDR1 is KGHSH and CDR2 LQKENI. CDR3: CASSPQGAPSTEAFF. CDR3 nucleotide sequence: TGTGCCAGCTCACCACAGGGGGCGCCGAGCACTGAAGCTTTCTTT.

This chain joins TRBV9 and TRBJ2-1, with 10 bases aligning to TRBD2. The ends lost 2 bases at V and 8 bases at J; junction bases unmatched: 10. Germline V gene lookup returns CDR1 SGDLS and CDR2 YYNGEE. The CDR3 length is 16 residues. The CDR3 reads CASSVRLAGGWDEQFF. The CDR3 DNA reads TGTGCCAGCAGCGTCCGACTAGCGGGTGGTTGGGATGAGCAGTTCTTC.

The chain links TRBV30 to TRBJ2-7; 11 nucleotides align to TRBD1. CDR1 is GTSNPN, CDR2 SVGIG, per germline (reference sequence). The CDR3 sequence is 14 residues long. V gave up 6 bases and J gave up 4 bases; unmatched junction bases: 8. The CDR3 region is CACSGQGDYYEQYF. DNA of the CDR3: TGTGCCTGCTCGGGACAGGGGGACTATTACGAGCAGTACTTC.

The chain links TRBV2 to TRBJ1-6; TRBD1 matches at 7 bases. The CDR3 loop spans 12 amino acids. The germline V gene has CDR1 SNHLY and CDR2 FYNNEI. Trimming took 7 bases from V and 9 from J; bases not matched to a gene: 3. CDR3 coding DNA: TGTGCCAGCACGGCAGGGGGTTCACCCCTCCACTTT. Protein sequence: CASTAGGSPLHF. The whole variable domain, remainder taken from reference TRBV2 and TRBJ1-6, is EPEVTQTPSHQVTQMGQEVILRCVPISNHLYFYWYRQILGQKVEFLVSFYNNEISEKSEIFDDQFSVERPDGSNFTLKIRSTKLEDSAMYFCASTAGGSPLHFGNGTRLTVT.

This clone has just a few counts. The same CDR3 also results from other DNA sequences found in this sample. CDR3: CASSPGLAGTYEQYF. CDR3 nucleotide sequence: TGTGCCAGCAGCCCGGGACTAGCGGGGACCTACGAGCAGTACTTC. The chain carries TRBV3-1 (or the pseudogene TRBV3-2) and TRBJ2-7, with 13 bases identical to TRBD2. J was trimmed by 2 bases and V by 4 bases; bases with no gene match: 2. The CDR3 contains 15 residues. The germline V gene encodes CDR1 LGHDT and CDR2 YNNKEL (reference sequence).

The gene calls are TRBV30 and TRBJ2-5; 8 bases are a match to TRBD2. There are 14 residues in the CDR3. The V gene end was trimmed by 0 bases and the J gene end by 5 bases; junction bases not matched to a gene: 5. The V gene's germline CDR1 is GTSNPN and CDR2 SVGIG (reference sequence). CDR3 in DNA: TGTGCCTGGAGTGTACTAGCGGTGGGGGAGACCCAGTACTTC. As protein: CAWSVLAVGETQYF.

The CDR3: CASSQGGGRTEAFF. The CDR3, as DNA: TGTGCCAGCAGCCAGGGAGGAGGAAGGACTGAAGCTTTCTTT. The rearrangement joins TRBV4-2 to TRBJ1-1; D is uncertain. The CDR3 spans 14 residues. Deletions cut 3 bases from V and 5 bases from J, with 13 bases between. Germline V gene sequence: CDR1 LGHNA, CDR2 YNFKEQ.

The chain combines TRBV25-1 with TRBJ2-2; a weak D match, TRBD2 (5 bases). Per germline, CDR1 MGHDK and CDR2 SYGVNS. The V end lost 1 base, the J end lost 6 bases, and 12 bases lay between the germline ends. The CDR3 has 15 residues. CDR3 sequence reads: CASSEFRGFAGELFF. The CDR3 region has the DNA TGTGCCAGCAGTGAATTCCGGGGTTTTGCCGGGGAGCTGTTTTTT.

The CDR3 is CASVPDRALGNAFF. CDR3 DNA: TGTGCCAGTGTTCCGGACAGGGCCCTGGGAAATGCTTTCTTT. The genes are TRBV6-5 and TRBJ1-1; 8 bases align to TRBD1. The trim removed 9 bases at V and 11 bases at J, leaving 17 bases unmatched. In germline, CDR1 is MNHEY, CDR2 SVGAGI. The CDR3 contains 14 residues.

The chain uses TRBV13 and TRBJ2-3; 10 nucleotides match TRBD2. J lost 4 bases, V lost 8 bases, and 6 bases had no gene match. The germline V gene encodes CDR1 PRHDT and CDR2 FYEKMQ (reference sequence). The CDR3 extends over 14 amino acids. The CDR3 nucleotides read TGTGCCAGCTCTAGCGGGAGTTTCGCAGATACGCAGTATTTT. Protein: CASSSGSFADTQYF.

This sequence joins TRBV30 and TRBJ2-6; D unresolved. Per germline, CDR1 GTSNPN and CDR2 SVGIG (reference sequence). The V and J ends lost 1 base and 0 bases respectively, with 7 bases between them. The CDR3 has 15 amino acids. In DNA form, the CDR3 reads TGTGCCTGGAGTGGACAACGCTCTGGGGCCAACGTCCTGACTTTC. It codes for CAWSGQRSGANVLTF.

This clone was seen once. The V and J genes are TRBV11-3 and TRBJ2-5; 9 positions match TRBD2. CDR1 SGHNT and CDR2 YENEEA come from the germline V gene. Unmatched junction bases numbered 3, after V lost 1 base and J lost 3 bases. This CDR3 has 15 amino acids. The CDR3 DNA is TGTGCCAGCAGCTTAGGGACTAGCGAAAAAGAGACCCAGTACTTC. Amino acids: CASSLGTSEKETQYF.

The rearrangement uses TRBV28 and TRBJ1-2; D not resolved. V lost 6 bases and J lost 0, with 11 bases in between. The CDR3 is 14 residues long. Germline loops: CDR1 MDHEN, CDR2 SYDVKM. The CDR3: CASRRPSANYGYTF. The DNA for the CDR3 is TGTGCCAGCAGGCGGCCGTCAGCTAACTATGGCTACACCTTC.

Only a few counts were recorded for this clone. The chain combines TRBV7-9 with TRBJ1-1; D ambiguous. Trimming removed 5 bases at V and 1 base at J, with 11 bases between. The CDR3 extends over 14 amino acids. The germline CDR1 and CDR2 sequences are SEHNR and FQNEAQ (reference sequence). CDR3 protein: CASSLNDKNTEAFF. The CDR3 nucleotides read TGTGCCAGCAGCCTAAATGACAAGAACACTGAAGCTTTCTTT.

The chain employs TRBV6-1 and TRBJ1-2, with 7 bases matching TRBD1. Germline V gene data show CDR1 as MNHNS and CDR2 as SASEGT. V was clipped by 3 bases and J by 7 bases; unmatched bases: 8. The CDR3 is 14 residues long. The DNA of the CDR3 is TGTGCCAGCAGTGAGGGAGGACAGGTTCCTGGCTACACCTTC. Translation: CASSEGGQVPGYTF.

The chain is built from TRBV6-6 and TRBJ1-2; D ambiguous. CDR3 size: 13 residues. In germline, CDR1 is MNHNY, CDR2 SVGAGI (reference sequence). V lost 5 bases to trimming and J lost 6 bases, with 13 bases between them. The CDR3 reads CASSQEAYHGYTF. The CDR3, as DNA: TGTGCCAGCAGTCAGGAGGCATATCATGGCTACACCTTC.

The J gene is TRBJ2-1, the V gene TRBV7-2; 8 bases are a match to TRBD2. The trim removed 5 bases at V and 7 bases at J, leaving 13 bases unmatched. This CDR3 is built from 16 residues. Germline V gives CDR1 SGHTA, CDR2 FQGNSA. CDR3 sequence: CASSPKGAAGVNEQFF. The CDR3 nucleotides are TGTGCCAGCAGCCCAAAAGGGGCAGCGGGAGTGAATGAGCAGTTCTTC.

The chain links TRBV19 to TRBJ1-2, with 10 positions matching TRBD1. Trimming cost V 5 bases and J 6 bases; bases outside gene matches: 6. The CDR3 is 14 residues long. The germline V gene has CDR1 LNHDA and CDR2 SQIVND (reference sequence). As DNA, the CDR3 is TGTGCCAGTAGTGCGACAGGGGGCGATGATGGCTACACCTTC. This encodes CASSATGGDDGYTF.

The V gene is TRBV5-1, the J gene TRBJ2-1; 10 positions agree with TRBD2. The junction had 5 bases not matched to a gene; V was cut back by 4 bases and J by 4 bases. This CDR3 contains 15 residues. The germline gives CDR1 SGHRS, CDR2 YFSETQ. CDR3 in DNA: TGCGCCAGCAGCACCACTAGCGGGACGTACAATGAGCAGTTCTTC. The encoded protein is CASSTTSGTYNEQFF.

The chain links TRBV5-1 to TRBJ1-3, with TRBD1 identical over 8 bases. Germline CDR1 reads SGHRS; CDR2 reads YFSETQ. The CDR3 is 18 residues long. The V gene end was trimmed by 2 bases and the J gene end by 2 bases; junction bases not matched to a gene: 12. In DNA form, the CDR3 reads TGCGCCAGCAGCTTAAACCCCTGGGAGACAGGGGCTGGAAACACCATATATTTT. As protein: CASSLNPWETGAGNTIYF.

The gene calls are TRBV19 and TRBJ2-3; 8 positions match TRBD2. This CDR3 has 15 residues. In germline, CDR1 is LNHDA, CDR2 SQIVND (reference sequence). V gave up 8 bases and J gave up 6 bases; unmatched junction bases: 13. The CDR3 coding sequence is TGTGCCAGTCAAATTAGCGGGGACCCTGGGGATACGCAGTATTTT. This gives the protein CASQISGDPGDTQYF. The whole variable domain, filled in from reference TRBV19 and TRBJ2-3, reads DGGITQSPKYLFRKEGQNVTLSCEQNLNHDAMYWYRQDPGQGLRLIYYSQIVNDFQKGDIAEGYSVSREKKESFPLTVTSAQKNPTAFYLCASQISGDPGDTQYFGPGTRLTVL.

The rearrangement joins TRBV30 to TRBJ2-7; a weak D match, TRBD1 (5 bases). CDR3 length: 15 residues. Between the trimmed V and J ends, which lost 1 base and 2 bases, there was a span of 15 bases. In germline, CDR1 is GTSNPN, CDR2 SVGIG (reference sequence). In DNA form, the CDR3 reads TGTGCCTGGAGTGGAGAGACAGTTTATGCCTACGAGCAGTACTTC. Protein product: CAWSGETVYAYEQYF.

This sequence joins TRBV3-1 (or the pseudogene TRBV3-2) and TRBJ2-3; a weak D match, TRBD2 (6 bases). Trimming took 0 bases from V and 0 from J, leaving 13 bases between them. The CDR3 runs to 17 residues. CDR1 is LGHDT and CDR2 is YNNKEL in the germline V gene (reference sequence). The CDR3 DNA reads TGTGCCAGCAGCCAAGATCTCGGCGGGATTAGCACAGATACGCAGTATTTT. Translation gives CASSQDLGGISTDTQYF.